A single sample gave rise to the 4 T cell receptor beta chains below, sequenced in a study of T-cell reconstitution after alpha-beta-depleted transplantation in children. Preparation of the TCRbeta library used unique molecular identifiers. TCRdb processed the PCR reads anew with MiXCR; each CDR3 protein has one entry. The sample contains tens of thousands of distinct CDR3 sequences, 15% to 19% of which appear only once. This specimen was PBMCs, mostly from graft donor cells, taken 180 days after TCRalphabeta/CD19-depleted stem cell transplant. All receptors come from a male patient aged 2 to 9 who had a stem cell transplant for acute lymphoblastic leukemia, so the T cells may come from the graft donor.

This clonotype was seen more than once but under ten times. The V and J genes are TRBV7-2 and TRBJ1-2, with 7 nucleotides matching TRBD1. The ends lost 6 bases at V and 4 bases at J; junction bases unmatched: 5. Germline V lookup: CDR1 SGHTA, CDR2 FQGNSA. CDR3 size: 13 residues. CDR3: CASRQDRIYGYTF. The CDR3 bases are TGTGCCAGCAGGCAGGACAGGATCTATGGCTACACCTTC.

The chain is built from TRBV27 and TRBJ1-4, with D possibly TRBD1 on 5 matching bases. The CDR3 covers 14 residues. CDR1 is MNHEY, CDR2 SMNVEV, per germline (reference sequence). V lost 8 bases and J lost 9, with 19 bases in between. This CDR3 reads CASGLNTGTQKLFF. CDR3 nucleotide sequence: TGTGCCAGCGGACTAAACACCGGGACCCAAAAACTGTTTTTT.

In its sample, this clonotype was seen many times. The chain combines TRBV28 with TRBJ2-7; TRBD1 matches 9 bases. The J segment lost 3 bases and the V segment lost 6 bases, leaving 3 bases of the junction unmatched. Germline-derived CDR1 and CDR2 are MDHEN and SYDVKM. This CDR3 has 13 residues. The CDR3 protein is CASRGQGSYEQYF. The CDR3 bases are TGTGCCAGCAGGGGACAGGGTAGCTACGAGCAGTACTTC.

This clonotype was seen a few times. This rearrangement joins TRBV5-4 to TRBJ2-7; D is ambiguous. The germline CDR1 and CDR2 sequences are SGHNT and YYREEE (reference sequence). The CDR3 totals 16 residues. V dropped 0 bases and J dropped 0 bases, with 13 bases sitting between them. CDR3 in amino acids: CASSLVGGSTSYEQYF. The CDR3, as DNA: TGTGCCAGCAGCTTGGTAGGTGGCAGTACCTCCTACGAGCAGTACTTC.